Presented here are 3 T cell receptor beta chains from one specimen sequenced in a study of OX40 agonist ivuxolimab in advanced cancers. The data were produced by immunoSEQ multiplex PCR, yet TCRdb's version contains in-frame clones alone and is incomplete. The sample has 55,000 to 90,000 clones, approximately 80% seen once. The specimen was CD4+ or CD8+ T cells sorted from blood, collected in a trial of the OX40 agonist ivuxolimab. The source of these receptors is an adult with an advanced solid tumor such as melanoma, head and neck, liver or kidney cancer.

This rearrangement joins TRBV19 to TRBJ1-6, with 8 bases that match TRBD1. The germline gives CDR1 LNHDA, CDR2 SQIVND (reference sequence). The CDR3 is 19 amino acids. Trimming removed 2 bases from V and 0 bases from J; junction bases left unmatched: 9. CDR3 loop: CASSIRWQGASSYNSPLHF. The CDR3 coding sequence is TGTGCCAGTAGTATAAGGTGGCAGGGGGCAAGCTCCTATAATTCACCCCTCCACTTT.

The chain combines TRBV5-1 with TRBJ1-1; the match to TRBD1 covers 9 bases. The length of the CDR3 is 15 residues. Trimming took 0 bases from V and 4 from J; bases not matched to a gene: 4. Germline V gene sequence: CDR1 SGHRS, CDR2 YFSETQ. The CDR3 sequence is CASSLGWDRVTEAFF. CDR3 DNA: TGCGCCAGCAGCTTGGGGTGGGACAGGGTCACTGAAGCTTTCTTT. Based on the CDR3 plus reference TRBV5-1 and TRBJ1-1, the full variable domain is KAGVTQTPRYLIKTRGQQVTLSCSPISGHRSVSWYQQTPGQGLQFLFEYFSETQRNKGNFPGRFSGRQFSNSRSEMNVSTLELGDSALYLCASSLGWDRVTEAFFGQGTRLTVV.

The V and J genes are TRBV28 and TRBJ2-7; tentatively, D is TRBD2 (6 bases). V was clipped by 8 bases and J by 2 bases, with 16 bases between them. Germline V lookup: CDR1 MDHEN, CDR2 SYDVKM. The CDR3 consists of 14 residues. The CDR3 is CASRRLAGPYEQYF. CDR3 bases: TGTGCCAGCCGACGGTTGGCGGGACCCTACGAGCAGTACTTC.